This entry features one T cell receptor (beta chain) sequence. What it binds is unknown. The sample belongs to a study of shared clonotypes between healthy human individuals. Study overall: CD8 memory received one plate per donor, CD8 naive two, CD4 memory three and CD4 naive three.

General study results and limits: Estimated richness was generally greater in naive than memory subsets.

Produced via immunoSEQ multiplex PCR; TCRdb's table is partial and in-frame only. The table shows under 2.5 million clones, with 80% to 95% occurring only once. Each donor was a Caucasian adult residing in Nashville, Tennessee. The V and J ends lost 7 bases and 9 bases respectively, with 22 bases between them. The CDR3 runs to 15 residues. Germline V gene sequence: CDR1 LNHDA, CDR2 SQIVND (reference sequence). The source of this sequence is a man younger than 30 in good health. Some clones in this sample may be carry-over from other donors' samples. The genes are TRBV19 and TRBJ2-1; D perhaps matches TRBD2 (6 bases). What was sequenced was naive CD4+ T cells from PBMCs. Stated subset: CD45RA+ positively selected. Here the CDR3 reads CASTLSGAAIGEQFF. DNA of the CDR3: TGTGCCAGTACCCTTAGCGGAGCGGCGATTGGTGAGCAGTTCTTC.